The 10 T cell receptor beta chains below come from one sample, sequenced in a study of vaccination effects on CD4 cells after COVID-19. These TCRs' antigens remain unknown. Repertoires were generated with immunoSEQ multiplex PCR, while TCRdb's copy carries only in-frame clones and drops some. The repertoire holds about 27,000 clones, with roughly 85% as singletons. Prior to sequencing, the ViraFEST assay stimulated PBMC with viral peptide pools, which expanded the antigen-specific CD4+ T cells. Culture lasted approximately 10 days before CD4+ T cell isolation. Participants each got two BNT162b2 or mRNA-1273 vaccine doses. The material sequenced was CD4+ T cells from PBMCs cultured with HCoV-NL63 spike peptides, taken after COVID-19 vaccination. The receptors here all came from a human donor who received a COVID-19 vaccine. Some clones in this sample may be carry-over from other donors' samples.

This clone was counted a single time. V and J are TRBV19 and TRBJ2-1, with unresolved D. The V end was cut by 7 bases, the J end by 8 bases, with 15 bases between. This CDR3 contains 13 residues. Per germline, CDR1 LNHDA and CDR2 SQIVND (reference sequence). The CDR3 DNA is TGTGCCAGTACGGGCTGGGGAAGGGATGAGCAGTTCTTC. Translating gives CASTGWGRDEQFF.

This clone occurred a few times. The chain carries TRBV6-5 and TRBJ1-3; D is possibly TRBD1 (5 bases). Per the germline V gene, CDR1 is MNHEY and CDR2 is SVGAGI. CDR3 length: 16 residues. Between the trimmed V and J ends, which lost 4 bases and 4 bases, there was a span of 17 bases. CDR3 residues: CASSWGGSDKGNTIYF. The DNA of the CDR3 is TGTGCCAGCAGTTGGGGGGGGTCCGACAAAGGAAACACCATATATTTT.

V and J are TRBV19 and TRBJ2-2; 8 bases are a match to TRBD1. The germline V gene has CDR1 LNHDA and CDR2 SQIVND (reference sequence). The CDR3 length is 13 residues. V dropped 6 bases and J dropped 6; count of bases not matched to a gene: 3. In nucleotides, the CDR3 is TGTGCCAGTAGGACGACAGGGGCCGGGGAGCTGTTTTTT. This gives the protein CASRTTGAGELFF.

The V gene is TRBV5-1, the J gene TRBJ2-3, with TRBD1 as a possible D gene (6 bases). Germline CDR1 reads SGHRS; CDR2 reads YFSETQ. There are 16 residues in the CDR3. Trimming pared 4 bases from V and 6 bases from J, leaving 21 bases between. The CDR3 region is CASSTGDNRPTDTQYF. In nucleotides, the CDR3 is TGCGCCAGCAGCACCGGGGACAACCGCCCTACGGATACGCAGTATTTT.

This chain links TRBV12-3 or TRBV12-4 with TRBJ1-1, with 8 bases aligning to TRBD1. This CDR3 region has 12 residues. The V segment lost 6 bases and the J segment 11 bases; nucleotides outside the gene matches: 8. The CDR3 loop is CASSPDRGSAFF. The CDR3 DNA sequence: TGTGCCAGCAGCCCTGACAGGGGTTCCGCTTTCTTT.

The chain is built from TRBV5-5 and TRBJ2-1, with a tentative D call TRBD1 (5 bases). This CDR3 has 15 amino acids. Germline V gene data show CDR1 as SGHKS and CDR2 as YYEKEE (reference sequence). V was clipped by 2 bases and J by 3 bases, with 12 bases between them. In DNA, the CDR3 is TGTGCCAGCAGCTTCGGCACAGGCGGCTACAATGAGCAGTTCTTC. The encoded protein is CASSFGTGGYNEQFF.

The CDR3 DNA is TGTGCCAGCAGTTTATTTAGCGGGGGTGATACTGACAATGAGCAGTTCTTC. Translating gives CASSLFSGGDTDNEQFF. The genes are TRBV27 and TRBJ2-1, with 9 nucleotides matching TRBD2. Trimming took 1 base from V and 5 from J; bases not matched to a gene: 9. CDR3 length: 17 residues. The germline V gene has CDR1 MNHEY and CDR2 SMNVEV (reference sequence).

This clone was seen a few times. The chain recombines TRBV7-9 with TRBJ2-7; D is unresolved. V dropped 2 bases and J dropped 5 bases, with 10 bases sitting between them. From germline, CDR1 is SEHNR and CDR2 FQNEAQ (reference sequence). CDR3 length: 13 amino acids. The CDR3 sequence: CASSLSGGNEQYV. CDR3 nucleotide sequence: TGTGCCAGCAGCTTATCCGGTGGGAACGAGCAGTACGTC.

Of note for this clone: Additional DNA sequences in this sample encode the identical CDR3. The chain employs TRBV19 and TRBJ2-1; 8 positions agree with TRBD1. The CDR3 has 15 amino acids. V dropped 6 bases and J dropped 5; count of bases not matched to a gene: 9. CDR1 is LNHDA and CDR2 is SQIVND in the germline V gene (reference sequence). The CDR3 here is CASSILDRDNNEQFF. CDR3 nucleotide sequence: TGTGCCAGTAGCATACTGGACAGGGACAACAATGAGCAGTTCTTC.

V gene TRBV29-1 combines with J gene TRBJ1-2; D is ambiguous. This CDR3 is 12 amino acids long. Trimming took off 4 bases at V and 4 bases at J, with 10 bases between the two ends. Germline V gene lookup returns CDR1 SQVTM and CDR2 ANQGSEA. The CDR3 sequence: CSVASAVYGYTF. CDR3 DNA: TGCAGCGTTGCTTCGGCAGTCTATGGCTACACCTTC.